These T cell receptor beta chains were read from a single sample in a study of CD8+CD57+ T cells in acquired aplastic anemia. TCRdb re-analysed the reads in MiXCR, keeping a single row per CDR3 protein. The sample has 150,000 to 200,000 distinct CDR3 sequences, more than 40% seen once; the top ten hold 25% to 35%. Sequenced: sorted CD4+, CD8+, or CD8+CD57+ T cells (not recorded which) from PBMCs. The source is a human donor with aplastic anemia. CDR3s include the opening cysteine and the closing phenylalanine or tryptophan. D genes are given only for firm matches. Clone sizes are given selectively: once, few, many, or a class where the clone is expanded.

cdr3_aa cdr3_nt cdr3_length v_call d_call clone_size j_call
CASSSGEHTQYF TGTGCCAGCAGCTCGGGCGAACATACGCAGTATTTT 12 TRBV14 - few TRBJ2-3
CAISEKVNTEAFF TGTGCCATCAGTGAGAAGGTCAACACTGAAGCTTTCTTT 13 TRBV10-3 - many TRBJ1-1
CATSRDVGDKAFF TGTGCCACCAGCAGAGATGTGGGCGATAAAGCTTTCTTT 13 TRBV15 - - TRBJ1-1
CASSLMHRANEQFF TGTGCTAGCAGCCTCATGCACAGGGCGAATGAGCAGTTCTTC 14 TRBV7-7 - - TRBJ2-1
CASSLYRTNEKLFF TGTGCCAGCAGTTTGTACAGAACTAATGAAAAACTGTTTTTT 14 TRBV27 - few TRBJ1-4
CASSPQGAKGQPQHF TGTGCCAGCAGCCCGCAGGGGGCAAAGGGTCAGCCCCAGCATTTT 15 TRBV7-8 TRBD1 - TRBJ1-5
CATSRGYRETEAFF TGTGCCACCAGCAGAGGGTACAGGGAGACTGAAGCTTTCTTT 14 TRBV15 - - TRBJ1-1
CATSRETGAAEQYF TGTGCCACCAGCAGAGAGACAGGGGCAGCCGAGCAGTACTTC 14 TRBV15 TRBD1 medium-sized TRBJ2-7
CATSGPHTDTQYF TGTGCCACTAGCGGGCCGCACACAGATACGCAGTATTTT 13 TRBV19 TRBD2 many TRBJ2-3
CASSWTGDAYEQYF TGTGCCAGCAGCTGGACAGGGGACGCCTACGAGCAGTACTTC 14 TRBV7-9 TRBD1 - TRBJ2-7
CASSTRDRGVVDNEQFF TGCGCCAGCTCAACCCGGGACAGGGGGGTTGTAGACAATGAGCAGTTCTTC 17 TRBV10-1 TRBD1 - TRBJ2-1
CASRQEGHPNYGYTF TGTGCCAGCAGACAAGAGGGACACCCGAACTATGGCTACACCTTC 15 TRBV2 - - TRBJ1-2
CAGSATDRGSHEQYF TGTGCCGGCAGCGCCACGGACAGGGGGTCCCACGAGCAGTACTTC 15 TRBV3-1 TRBD1 - TRBJ2-7